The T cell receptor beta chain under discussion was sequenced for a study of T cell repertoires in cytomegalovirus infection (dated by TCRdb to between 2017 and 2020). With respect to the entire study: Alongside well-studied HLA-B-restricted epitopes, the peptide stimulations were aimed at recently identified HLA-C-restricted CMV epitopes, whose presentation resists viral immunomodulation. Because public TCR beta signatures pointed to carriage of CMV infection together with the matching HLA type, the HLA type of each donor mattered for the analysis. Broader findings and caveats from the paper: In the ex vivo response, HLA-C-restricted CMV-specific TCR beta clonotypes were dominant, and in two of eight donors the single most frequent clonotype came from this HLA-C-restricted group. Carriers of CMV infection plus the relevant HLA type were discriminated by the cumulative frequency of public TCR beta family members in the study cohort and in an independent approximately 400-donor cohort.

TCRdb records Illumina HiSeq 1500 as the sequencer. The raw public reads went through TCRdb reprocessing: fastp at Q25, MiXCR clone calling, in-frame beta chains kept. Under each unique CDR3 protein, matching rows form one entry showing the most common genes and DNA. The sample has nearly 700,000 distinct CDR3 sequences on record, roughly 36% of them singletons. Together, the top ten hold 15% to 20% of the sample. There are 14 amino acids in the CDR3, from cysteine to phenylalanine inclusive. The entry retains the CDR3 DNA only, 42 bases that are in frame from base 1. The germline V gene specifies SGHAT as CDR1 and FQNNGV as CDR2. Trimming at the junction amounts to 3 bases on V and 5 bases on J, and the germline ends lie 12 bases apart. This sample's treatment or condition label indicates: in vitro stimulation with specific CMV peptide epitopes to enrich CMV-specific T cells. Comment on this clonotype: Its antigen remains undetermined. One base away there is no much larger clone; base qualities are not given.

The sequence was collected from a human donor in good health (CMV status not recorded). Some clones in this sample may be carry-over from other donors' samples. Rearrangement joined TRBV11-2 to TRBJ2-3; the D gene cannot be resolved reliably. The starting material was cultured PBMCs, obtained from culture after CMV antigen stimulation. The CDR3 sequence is CASSFVSGLDTQYF. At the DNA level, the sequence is TGTGCCAGCAGCTTCGTCTCGGGCCTAGATACGCAGTATTTT. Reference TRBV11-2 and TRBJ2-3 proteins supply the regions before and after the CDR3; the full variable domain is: EAGVAQSPRYKIIEKRQSVAFWCNPISGHATLYWYQQILGQGPKLLIQFQNNGVVDDSQLPKDRFSAERLKGVDSTLKIQPAKLEDSAVYLCASSFVSGLDTQYFGPGTRLTVL.